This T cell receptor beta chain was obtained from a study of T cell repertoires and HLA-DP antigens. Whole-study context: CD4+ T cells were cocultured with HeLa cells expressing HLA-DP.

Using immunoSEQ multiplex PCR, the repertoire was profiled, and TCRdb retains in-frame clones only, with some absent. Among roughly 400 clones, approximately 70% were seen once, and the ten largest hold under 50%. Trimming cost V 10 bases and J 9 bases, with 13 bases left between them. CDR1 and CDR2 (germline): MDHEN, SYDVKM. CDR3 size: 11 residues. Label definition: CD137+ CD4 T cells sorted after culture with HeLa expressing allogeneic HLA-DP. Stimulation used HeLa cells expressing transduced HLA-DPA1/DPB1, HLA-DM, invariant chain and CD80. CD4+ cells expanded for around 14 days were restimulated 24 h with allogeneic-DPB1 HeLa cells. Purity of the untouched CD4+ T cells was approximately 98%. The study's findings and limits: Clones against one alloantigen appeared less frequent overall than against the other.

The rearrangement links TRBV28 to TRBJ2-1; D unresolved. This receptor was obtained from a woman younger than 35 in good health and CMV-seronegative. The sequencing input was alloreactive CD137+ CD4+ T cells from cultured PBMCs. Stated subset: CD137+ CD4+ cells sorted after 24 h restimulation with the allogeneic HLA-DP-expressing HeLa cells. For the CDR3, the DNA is TGTGCCACCCAAGGGTGGTTTGAGCAGTTCTTC. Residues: CATQGWFEQFF.